The rows below give T cell receptor beta chains drawn from one sample of a study of blood T cell repertoires in COVID-19. Generated by immunoSEQ multiplex PCR, the TCRdb table keeps only in-frame clones and is missing some. The data hold roughly 350,000 clones, with more than 90% observed a single time. The material sequenced was PBMCs or T cells enriched from blood (not recorded which). The receptors stem from a woman younger than 45 who had recovered from COVID-19. The CDR3 runs from the conserved cysteine through the conserved F or W. D genes are given only for firm matches. Part of the rows lack a size; the others show once, few, many or a class for expanded clones.

-	TRBJ1-2	-	TRBV28	CASSDPYYTGHGYTF	TGTGCCAGCAGTGATCCCTACTACACGGGTCATGGCTACACCTTC
-	TRBJ1-6	-	TRBV19	CASSAGQQNSPLHF	TGTGCCAGTTCTGCGGGGCAGCAGAATTCACCCCTCCACTTT
-	TRBJ2-1	TRBD2	TRBV5-1	CASSLAGGLNEQFF	TGCGCCAGCAGCCTAGCGGGGGGTCTGAATGAGCAGTTCTTC
-	TRBJ2-3	-	TRBV6-2/TRBV6-3	CASSSIWARSSDTQYF	TGTGCCAGCAGTTCAATCTGGGCCCGCTCCTCGGATACGCAGTATTTT
-	TRBJ2-5	-	TRBV4-1	CASSQELGGQTQYF	TGCGCCAGCAGCCAAGAACTAGGAGGGCAGACCCAGTACTTC
-	TRBJ1-6	-	TRBV25-1	CASSGGGSGGSSPLHF	TGTGCCAGCAGTGGGGGAGGGTCCGGGGGGTCTTCACCCCTCCACTTT
-	TRBJ1-4	TRBD1	TRBV19	CASSRRQGGEKLFF	TGTGCCAGTAGTCGACGACAGGGTGGTGAAAAACTGTTTTTT
-	TRBJ1-5	TRBD1	TRBV3-1/TRBV3-2	CASSQDKTGLNQPQHF	TGTGCCAGCAGCCAAGATAAGACAGGGTTAAACCAGCCCCAGCATTTT
-	TRBJ2-1	-	TRBV11-3	CASSQTRGAELYNEQFF	TGTGCCAGCAGCCAGACTCGGGGAGCCGAACTGTACAATGAGCAGTTCTTC
-	TRBJ2-3	TRBD2	TRBV7-7	CASSRLAGGVDTQYF	TGTGCTAGCAGCCGACTAGCGGGAGGCGTTGATACGCAGTATTTT
-	TRBJ2-5	TRBD2	TRBV7-9	CASSLVSGRGETQYF	TGTGCCAGCAGCTTGGTTAGCGGGAGAGGGGAGACCCAGTACTTC
-	TRBJ2-2	-	TRBV28	CASRAPDSRDTGELFF	TGTGCCAGCAGGGCCCCGGATAGCAGAGACACCGGGGAGCTGTTTTTT
-	TRBJ2-3	-	TRBV4-1	CASSQEGGGGGTQYF	TGCGCCAGCAGCCAAGAGGGTGGGGGGGGCGGTACGCAGTATTTT
-	TRBJ1-1	-	TRBV7-9	CASSLSGLPAYTEAFF	TGTGCCAGCAGCTTATCTGGGCTACCGGCCTACACTGAAGCTTTCTTT
-	TRBJ1-3	-	TRBV7-9	CASSIGESNTIYF	TGTGCCAGCAGCATAGGGGAGTCCAACACCATATATTTT
once	TRBJ2-1	TRBD2	TRBV4-1	CASSRASGSTEQFF	TGCGCCAGCAGCAGGGCTAGCGGGAGTACTGAGCAGTTCTTC
-	TRBJ2-7	-	TRBV9	CASSVGSAGEQYF	TGTGCCAGCAGCGTAGGTAGTGCGGGCGAGCAGTACTTC
-	TRBJ2-5	TRBD2	TRBV2	CASSQNRGVQETQYF	TGTGCCAGCAGTCAAAATCGGGGGGTCCAAGAGACCCAGTACTTC
-	TRBJ1-2	-	TRBV3-1/TRBV3-2	CASSQGRFGGYTF	TGTGCCAGCAGCCAAGGTCGGTTCGGGGGCTACACCTTC
-	TRBJ1-1	-	TRBV16	CASSQGGTEAFF	TGTGCCAGCAGCCAGGGAGGGACTGAAGCTTTCTTT
-	TRBJ2-1	TRBD2	TRBV25-1	CASTRTSGIDEQFF	TGTGCCAGCACCCGGACTAGCGGGATCGATGAGCAGTTCTTC
few	TRBJ2-5	-	TRBV15	CATSRGQFKETQYF	TGTGCCACCAGCAGAGGGCAGTTCAAAGAGACCCAGTACTTC
-	TRBJ1-1	-	TRBV19	CASTPGGVNTEAFF	TGTGCCAGTACGCCGGGTGGTGTGAACACTGAAGCTTTCTTT
-	TRBJ2-2	-	TRBV7-3	CASRHSSLEDTGELFF	TGTGCCAGCAGACACTCGTCTTTGGAGGACACCGGGGAGCTGTTTTTT
-	TRBJ1-2	-	TRBV5-4	CASSLAGRYTF	TGTGCCAGCAGCTTGGCAGGGCGGTACACCTTC
once	TRBJ2-1	TRBD2	TRBV14	CASSLNPGLAVDEQFF	TGTGCCAGCAGCCTAAATCCGGGACTAGCGGTGGATGAGCAGTTCTTC
-	TRBJ2-7	TRBD1	TRBV28	CASSSGQDPSEQYF	TGTGCCAGCAGTTCCGGACAGGACCCGTCCGAGCAGTACTTC
-	TRBJ1-1	-	TRBV11-2	CASSLMNTEAFF	TGTGCCAGCAGCCTTATGAACACTGAAGCTTTCTTT
-	TRBJ2-4	TRBD2	TRBV30	CASQRGVANIQYF	TGTGCCTCTCAGCGGGGGGTCGCAAACATTCAGTACTTC
-	TRBJ2-5	-	TRBV12-3/TRBV12-4	CASARVSQETQYF	TGTGCCTCAGCCCGGGTTTCGCAAGAGACCCAGTACTTC
-	TRBJ1-5	-	TRBV3-1/TRBV3-2	CASSQLDSQPQHF	TGTGCCAGCAGCCAACTTGACAGTCAGCCCCAGCATTTT
once	TRBJ2-1	TRBD2	TRBV10-3	CAIGTSGTSIYNEQFF	TGTGCCATCGGGACTAGCGGGACTTCCATCTACAATGAGCAGTTCTTC
-	TRBJ2-7	TRBD2	TRBV27	CASRSGGLYEQYF	TGTGCCAGCAGGAGCGGGGGGCTCTACGAGCAGTACTTC
-	TRBJ2-1	-	TRBV28	CASSLTGLLYNEQFF	TGTGCCAGCAGTTTAACGGGACTCCTCTACAATGAGCAGTTCTTC
-	TRBJ2-7	-	TRBV28	CASSLYPGGGSEQYF	TGTGCCAGCAGTTTATACCCGGGCGGAGGTTCCGAGCAGTACTTC
-	TRBJ2-7	TRBD2	TRBV18	CASSLTSGSSYEQYF	TGTGCCAGCTCACTGACTAGCGGAAGTTCCTACGAGCAGTACTTC
-	TRBJ2-1	-	TRBV7-3	CASSSGTSPLDEQFF	TGTGCCAGCAGCTCCGGGACTTCCCCCCTCGATGAGCAGTTCTTC
-	TRBJ1-2	-	TRBV5-1	CASSLAYGNYGYTF	TGCGCCAGCAGCTTGGCCTATGGTAACTATGGCTACACCTTC
once	TRBJ2-1	TRBD1	TRBV24-1	CATSDLGGAWDEQFF	TGTGCCACCAGTGATTTAGGGGGCGCTTGGGATGAGCAGTTCTTC
-	TRBJ2-2	TRBD1	TRBV19	CASRGQGYTGELFF	TGTGCCAGTCGAGGACAGGGTTACACCGGGGAGCTGTTTTTT
once	TRBJ2-2	TRBD1	TRBV11-3	CATQRQGNTGELFF	TGTGCCACCCAAAGACAGGGGAACACCGGGGAGCTGTTTTTT
-	TRBJ2-3	TRBD2	TRBV3-1/TRBV3-2	CASSPQVRGGRDTQYF	TGTGCCAGCAGCCCCCAGGTGCGGGGGGGGCGAGATACGCAGTATTTT
-	TRBJ2-3	TRBD1	TRBV6-5	CASSYIGQGSDTQYF	TGTGCCAGCAGTTATATAGGACAGGGCTCAGATACGCAGTATTTT
-	TRBJ2-7	-	TRBV5-4	CASSLWGERGHEQYF	TGTGCCAGCAGCTTGTGGGGGGAGAGGGGGCACGAGCAGTACTTC
-	TRBJ2-7	-	TRBV4-3	CASSQGFGTSSYEQYF	TGCGCCAGCAGCCAGGGGTTTGGGACTTCCTCCTACGAGCAGTACTTC